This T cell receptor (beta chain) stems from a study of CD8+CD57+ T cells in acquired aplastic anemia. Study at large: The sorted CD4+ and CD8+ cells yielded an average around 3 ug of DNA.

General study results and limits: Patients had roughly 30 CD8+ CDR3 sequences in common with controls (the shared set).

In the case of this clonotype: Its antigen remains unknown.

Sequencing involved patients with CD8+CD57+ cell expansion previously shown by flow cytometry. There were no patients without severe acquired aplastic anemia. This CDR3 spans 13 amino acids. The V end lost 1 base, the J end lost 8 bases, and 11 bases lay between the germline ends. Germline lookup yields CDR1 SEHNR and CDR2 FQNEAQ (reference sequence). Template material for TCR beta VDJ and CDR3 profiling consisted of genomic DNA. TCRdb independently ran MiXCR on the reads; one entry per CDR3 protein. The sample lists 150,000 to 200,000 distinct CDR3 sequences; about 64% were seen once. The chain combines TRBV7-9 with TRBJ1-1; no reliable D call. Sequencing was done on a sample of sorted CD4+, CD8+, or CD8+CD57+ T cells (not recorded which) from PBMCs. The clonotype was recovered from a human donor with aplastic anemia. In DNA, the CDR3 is TGTGCCAGCAGCTTAGGGGCGGCAGGCGAAGCTTTCTTT. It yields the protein CASSLGAAGEAFF. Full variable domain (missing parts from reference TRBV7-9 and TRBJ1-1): DTGVSQNPRHKITKRGQNVTFRCDPISEHNRLYWYRQTLGQGPEFLTYFQNEAQLEKSRLLSDRFSAERPKGSFSTLEIQRTEQGDSAMYLCASSLGAAGEAFFGQGTRLTVV.